This TCR beta chain was found in a study of shared clonotypes between healthy human individuals. Here immunoSEQ multiplex PCR was the method, and the copy in TCRdb shows in-frame clones only, minus some. The sample lists under 2,500,000 clones, 95% occurring once. In germline, CDR1 is DFQATT, CDR2 SNEGSKA (reference sequence). The length of the CDR3 is 8 residues. V dropped 7 bases and J dropped 9 bases, with 4 bases sitting between them. The receptor was isolated from a man aged 18 to 29 in good health. Sequencing was carried out using naive CD4+ T cells sorted from blood. Described subset: CD45RA+ positively selected. The V call is TRBV20-1, the J call TRBJ2-1; D gene ambiguous. The CDR3 bases are TGCAGTGTTTCTGAGCAGTTCTTC. Its translation is CSVSEQFF.